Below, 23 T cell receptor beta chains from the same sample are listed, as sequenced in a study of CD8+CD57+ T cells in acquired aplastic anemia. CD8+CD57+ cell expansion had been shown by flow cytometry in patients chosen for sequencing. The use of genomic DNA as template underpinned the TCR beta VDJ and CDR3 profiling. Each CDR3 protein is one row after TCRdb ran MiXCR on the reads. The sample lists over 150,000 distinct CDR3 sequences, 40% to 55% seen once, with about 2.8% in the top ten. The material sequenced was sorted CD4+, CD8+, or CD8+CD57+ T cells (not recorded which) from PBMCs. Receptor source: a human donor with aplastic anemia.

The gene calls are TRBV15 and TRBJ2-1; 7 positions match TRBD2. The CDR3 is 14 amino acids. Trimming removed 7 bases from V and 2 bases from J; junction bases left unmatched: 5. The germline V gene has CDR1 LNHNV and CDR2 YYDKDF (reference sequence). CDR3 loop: CATMLAGAYNEQFF. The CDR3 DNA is TGTGCCACCATGTTGGCGGGAGCCTACAATGAGCAGTTCTTC.

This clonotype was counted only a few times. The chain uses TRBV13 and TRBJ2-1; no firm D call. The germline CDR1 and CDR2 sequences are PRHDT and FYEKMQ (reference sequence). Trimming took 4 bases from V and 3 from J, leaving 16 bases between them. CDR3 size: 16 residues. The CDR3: CASSSTHGPSYNEQFF. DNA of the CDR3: TGTGCCAGCAGCTCAACCCACGGGCCTAGCTACAATGAGCAGTTCTTC.

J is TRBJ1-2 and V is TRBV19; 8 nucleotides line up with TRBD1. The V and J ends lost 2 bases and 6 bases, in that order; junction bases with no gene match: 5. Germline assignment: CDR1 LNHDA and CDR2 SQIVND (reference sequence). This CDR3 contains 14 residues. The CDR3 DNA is TGTGCCAGTAGTATAACCCGGGACAGGCATGGCTACACCTTC. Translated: CASSITRDRHGYTF.

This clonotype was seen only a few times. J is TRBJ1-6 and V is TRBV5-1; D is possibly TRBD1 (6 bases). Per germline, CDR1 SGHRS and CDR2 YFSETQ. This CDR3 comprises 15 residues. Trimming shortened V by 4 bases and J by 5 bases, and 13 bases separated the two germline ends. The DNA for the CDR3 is TGCGCCAGCAGCCCACAGGGAGGGGATAATTCACCCCTCCACTTT. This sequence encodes CASSPQGGDNSPLHF.

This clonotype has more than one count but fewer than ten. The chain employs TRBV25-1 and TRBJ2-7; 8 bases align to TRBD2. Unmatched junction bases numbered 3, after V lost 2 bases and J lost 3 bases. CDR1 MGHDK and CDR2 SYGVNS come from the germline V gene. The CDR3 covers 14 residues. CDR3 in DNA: TGTGCCAGCAGTGAAAAAGCGGGAGTCTACGAGCAGTACTTC. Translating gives CASSEKAGVYEQYF.

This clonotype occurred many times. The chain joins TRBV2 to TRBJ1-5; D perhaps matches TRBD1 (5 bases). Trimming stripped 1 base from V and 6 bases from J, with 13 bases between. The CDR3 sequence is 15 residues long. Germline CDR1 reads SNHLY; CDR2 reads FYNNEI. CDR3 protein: CASSEVQVGGQPQHF. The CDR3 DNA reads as TGTGCCAGCAGTGAAGTACAGGTCGGGGGTCAGCCCCAGCATTTT.

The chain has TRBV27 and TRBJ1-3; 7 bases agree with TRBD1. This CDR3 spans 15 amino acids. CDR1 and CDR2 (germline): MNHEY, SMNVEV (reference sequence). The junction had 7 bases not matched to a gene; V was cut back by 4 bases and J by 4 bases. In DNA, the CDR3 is TGTGCCAGCAGTTACGGACAGGTTAGGGGAAACACCATATATTTT. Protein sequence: CASSYGQVRGNTIYF.

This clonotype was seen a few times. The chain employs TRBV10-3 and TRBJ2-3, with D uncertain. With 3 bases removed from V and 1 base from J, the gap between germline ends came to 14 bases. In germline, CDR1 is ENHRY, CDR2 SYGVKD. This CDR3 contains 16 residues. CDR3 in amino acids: CAISELVESGTDTQYF. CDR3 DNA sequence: TGTGCCATCAGTGAATTGGTAGAGAGTGGCACAGATACGCAGTATTTT.

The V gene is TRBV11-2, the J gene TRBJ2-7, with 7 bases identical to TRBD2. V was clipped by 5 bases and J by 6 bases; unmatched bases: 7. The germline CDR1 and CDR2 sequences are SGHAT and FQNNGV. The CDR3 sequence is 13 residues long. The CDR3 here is CASSEVAGAEQYF. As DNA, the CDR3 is TGTGCCAGCAGCGAAGTAGCGGGTGCCGAGCAGTACTTC.

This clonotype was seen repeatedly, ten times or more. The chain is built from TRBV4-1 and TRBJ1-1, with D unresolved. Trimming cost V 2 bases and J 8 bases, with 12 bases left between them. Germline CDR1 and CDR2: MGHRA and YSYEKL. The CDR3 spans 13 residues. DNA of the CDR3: TGCGCCAGCAGCCAACAGAACAGCTTAGAAGCTTTCTTT. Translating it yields CASSQQNSLEAFF.

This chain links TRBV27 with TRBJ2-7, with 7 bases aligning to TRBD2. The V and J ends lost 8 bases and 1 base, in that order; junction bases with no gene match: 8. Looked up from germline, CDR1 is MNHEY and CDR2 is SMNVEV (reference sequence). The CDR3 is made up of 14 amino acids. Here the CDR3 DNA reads TGTGCCAGCGCACCGGGACTACCATCCTACGAGCAGTACTTC. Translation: CASAPGLPSYEQYF.

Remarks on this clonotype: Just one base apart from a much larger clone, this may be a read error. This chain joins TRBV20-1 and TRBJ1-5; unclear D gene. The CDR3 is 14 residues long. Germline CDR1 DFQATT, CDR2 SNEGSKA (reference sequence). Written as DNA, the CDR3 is TGCAGTGCTAGTTCGAGCGATTTCAATCGGCCCCAGCATTTT. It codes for CSASSSDFNRPQHF.

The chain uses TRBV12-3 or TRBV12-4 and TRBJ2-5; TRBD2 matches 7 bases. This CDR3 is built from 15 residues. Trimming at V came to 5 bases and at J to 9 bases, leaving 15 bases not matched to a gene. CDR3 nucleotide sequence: TGTGCCAGCAGTCCACACGCGGGAGTCGTAGCGTCCCAGTACTTC. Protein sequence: CASSPHAGVVASQYF.

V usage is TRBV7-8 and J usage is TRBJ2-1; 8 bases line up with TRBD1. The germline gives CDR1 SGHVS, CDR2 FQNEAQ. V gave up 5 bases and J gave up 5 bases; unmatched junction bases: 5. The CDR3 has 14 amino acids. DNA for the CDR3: TGTGCCAGCAGCACCCGGGACAGGCACAATGAGCAGTTCTTC. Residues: CASSTRDRHNEQFF.

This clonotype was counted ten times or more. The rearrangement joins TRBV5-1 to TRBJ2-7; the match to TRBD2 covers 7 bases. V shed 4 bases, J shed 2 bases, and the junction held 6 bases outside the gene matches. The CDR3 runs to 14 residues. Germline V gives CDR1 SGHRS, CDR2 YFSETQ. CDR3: CASSPQAGPYEQYF. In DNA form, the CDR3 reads TGCGCCAGCAGCCCCCAAGCGGGACCCTACGAGCAGTACTTC.

CDR3 DNA: TGTGCCATCAGTGACTCGGGGGGTGGGTACACTGAAGCTTTCTTT. It codes for CAISDSGGGYTEAFF. The genes are TRBV10-3 and TRBJ1-1; a possible D gene is TRBD1 (5 bases). The CDR3 consists of 15 residues. Looked up from germline, CDR1 is ENHRY and CDR2 is SYGVKD. V lost 3 bases and J 3 bases, leaving 14 bases between the germline ends.

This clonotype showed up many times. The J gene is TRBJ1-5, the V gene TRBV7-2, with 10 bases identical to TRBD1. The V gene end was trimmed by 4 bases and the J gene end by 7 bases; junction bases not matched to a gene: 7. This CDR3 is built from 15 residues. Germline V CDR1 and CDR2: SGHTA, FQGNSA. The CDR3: CASSSSGTGDQPQHF. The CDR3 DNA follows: TGTGCCAGCAGCTCCAGTGGGACAGGGGACCAGCCCCAGCATTTT.

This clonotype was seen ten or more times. Written as DNA, the CDR3 is TGTGCCAGCAGGACAGACTACGGAGAAAAACTGTTTTTT. Translating gives CASRTDYGEKLFF. The chain employs TRBV7-2 and TRBJ1-4, with TRBD1 as a possible D gene (5 bases). The V gene lost 6 bases and the J gene lost 8 bases, with 13 bases spanning the gap. CDR3 length equals 13 residues. Per the germline V gene, CDR1 is SGHTA and CDR2 is FQGNSA.

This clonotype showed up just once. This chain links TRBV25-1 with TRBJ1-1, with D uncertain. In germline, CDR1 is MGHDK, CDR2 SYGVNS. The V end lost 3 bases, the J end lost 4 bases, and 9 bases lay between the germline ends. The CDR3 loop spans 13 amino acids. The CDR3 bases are TGTGCCAGCAGTGATACCTGGGGCACTGAAGCTTTCTTT. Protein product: CASSDTWGTEAFF.

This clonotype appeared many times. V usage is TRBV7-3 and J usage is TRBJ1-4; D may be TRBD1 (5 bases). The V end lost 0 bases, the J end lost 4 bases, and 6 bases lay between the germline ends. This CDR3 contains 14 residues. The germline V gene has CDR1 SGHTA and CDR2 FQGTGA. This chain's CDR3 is CASSLTGGNEKLFF. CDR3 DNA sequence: TGTGCCAGCAGCTTAACTGGGGGTAATGAAAAACTGTTTTTT.

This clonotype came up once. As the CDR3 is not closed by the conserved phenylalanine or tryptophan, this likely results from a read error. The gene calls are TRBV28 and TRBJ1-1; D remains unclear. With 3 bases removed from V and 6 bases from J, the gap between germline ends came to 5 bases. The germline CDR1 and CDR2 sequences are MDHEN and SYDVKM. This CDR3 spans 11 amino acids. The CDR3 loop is CASSFRSEAFL. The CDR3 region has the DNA TGTGCCAGCAGTTTCCGCTCTGAAGCTTTCCTT.

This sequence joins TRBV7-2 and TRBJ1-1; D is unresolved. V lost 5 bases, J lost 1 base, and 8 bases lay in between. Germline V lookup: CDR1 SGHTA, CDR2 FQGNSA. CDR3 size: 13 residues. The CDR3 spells CASSGYKNTEAFF. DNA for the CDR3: TGTGCCAGCAGCGGATACAAGAACACTGAAGCTTTCTTT.

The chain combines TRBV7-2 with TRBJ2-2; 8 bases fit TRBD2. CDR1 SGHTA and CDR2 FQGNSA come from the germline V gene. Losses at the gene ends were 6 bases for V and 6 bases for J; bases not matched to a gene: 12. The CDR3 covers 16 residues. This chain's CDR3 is CASRTLKRETAGELFF. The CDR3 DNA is TGTGCCAGCAGGACCCTCAAGCGGGAGACGGCCGGGGAGCTGTTTTTT.